These T cell receptor beta chains were read from a single sample in a study of CD8 T cells in ankylosing spondylitis. TCRdb analysed the 5' RACE reads with MiXCR anew, one entry per CDR3 protein. Of some 800,000 distinct CDR3 sequences in the sample, about 12% are singletons; the top ten hold roughly 0.51%. The sequenced material came from blood, either unsorted or a sorted T cell fraction (not recorded which). Receptors originate from a male donor with ankylosing spondylitis. The CDR3 runs from the conserved cysteine through the conserved F or W. The D gene is left open where the match is weak. Clone size is given for some rows only: seen once, a few or many times, or a class if the clone is expanded.

many	14	TRBV12-3/TRBV12-4	TRBJ2-5	-	CASAESPPQETQYF	TGTGCCAGCGCTGAGAGTCCTCCACAAGAGACCCAGTACTTC
-	15	TRBV4-2	TRBJ1-2	-	CASSQARLYQDGYTF	TGTGCCAGCAGCCAGGCTAGATTATACCAGGATGGCTACACCTTC
-	14	TRBV29-1	TRBJ2-5	TRBD1	CSVGRGTAQETQYF	TGCAGCGTTGGCCGTGGGACAGCCCAAGAGACCCAGTACTTC
few	14	TRBV7-9	TRBJ1-1	-	CASRRPGDNTEAFF	TGTGCCAGCAGACGACCGGGAGACAACACTGAAGCTTTCTTT
-	13	TRBV7-2	TRBJ2-3	-	CASSSWLADTQYF	TGTGCCAGCAGCTCCTGGCTCGCAGATACGCAGTATTTT
few	16	TRBV18	TRBJ2-2	-	CASSPPGKYNTGELFF	TGTGCCAGCTCACCACCGGGGAAATACAACACCGGGGAGCTGTTTTTT
-	16	TRBV7-2	TRBJ2-3	TRBD2	CASSISPSGSTDTQYF	TGTGCCAGCAGCATAAGCCCTAGCGGCTCCACAGATACGCAGTATTTT
-	17	TRBV5-1	TRBJ2-1	-	CASSLAPGFGSYNEQFF	TGCGCCAGCAGCTTGGCCCCGGGGTTTGGGTCCTACAATGAGCAGTTCTTC
few	16	TRBV29-1	TRBJ2-6	-	CSVDDRLISGANVLTF	TGCAGCGTTGATGACAGACTCATCTCTGGGGCCAACGTCCTGACTTTC
-	16	TRBV6-2/TRBV6-3	TRBJ2-1	TRBD2	CASSSMTSGRNNEQFF	TGTGCCAGCAGCTCAATGACTAGCGGGAGGAACAATGAGCAGTTCTTC
many	15	TRBV12-3/TRBV12-4	TRBJ2-7	-	CASSLIGDRGYEQYF	TGTGCCAGCAGTTTAATAGGAGACAGAGGCTACGAGCAGTACTTC
-	15	TRBV12-3/TRBV12-4	TRBJ2-4	TRBD1	CASSLARGSSAIQYF	TGTGCCAGCAGTTTAGCCAGGGGGTCGTCTGCCATTCAGTACTTC
many	16	TRBV4-3	TRBJ2-6	-	CASSQADSSGANVLTF	TGCGCCAGCAGCCAGGCAGACAGCTCTGGGGCCAACGTCCTGACTTTC
-	16	TRBV20-1	TRBJ2-5	TRBD2	CSAPTPSGGSGETQYF	TGCAGTGCCCCGACGCCTAGCGGGGGGTCTGGGGAGACCCAGTACTTC
few	15	TRBV2	TRBJ2-2	-	CASTREGMATGELFF	TGTGCCAGCACCCGGGAAGGGATGGCCACCGGGGAGCTGTTTTTT
many	15	TRBV5-1	TRBJ2-2	-	CASSSGQGGAGELFF	TGCGCCAGCAGCTCGGGACAAGGAGGCGCCGGGGAGCTGTTTTTT
-	14	TRBV6-1	TRBJ2-3	-	CASRDLGLTDTQYF	TGTGCCAGCCGGGACCTCGGGCTTACAGATACGCAGTATTTT
-	16	TRBV11-2	TRBJ2-1	TRBD1	CASSLDRGLQYNEQFF	TGTGCCAGCAGCTTAGACAGGGGGCTACAGTACAATGAGCAGTTCTTC
-	17	TRBV20-1	TRBJ2-5	TRBD2	CSALKGRAAGGQETQYF	TGCAGTGCCCTTAAAGGGAGAGCAGCGGGAGGCCAAGAGACCCAGTACTTC
few	15	TRBV6-1	TRBJ2-2	-	CASSTGPPNTGELFF	TGTGCCAGCAGTACGGGACCCCCGAACACCGGGGAGCTGTTTTTT
many	13	TRBV6-1	TRBJ2-5	-	CASSRTRAETQYF	TGTGCCAGCAGTCGGACACGGGCGGAGACCCAGTACTTC
few	16	TRBV4-3	TRBJ1-6	-	CASSQDRRRGNSPLHF	TGCGCCAGCAGCCAAGATCGTAGGAGGGGTAATTCACCCCTCCACTTT
-	15	TRBV2	TRBJ1-6	-	CASSEDGDDNSPLHF	TGTGCCAGCAGTGAAGATGGAGATGATAATTCACCCCTCCACTTT
-	12	TRBV5-1	TRBJ2-3	-	CASSLGDGTQYF	TGCGCCAGCAGCTTGGGGGATGGTACGCAGTATTTT
-	18	TRBV5-1	TRBJ2-6	-	CASSLSGTSNSGANVLTF	TGCGCCAGCAGCTTATCAGGAACCTCGAACTCTGGGGCCAACGTCCTGACTTTC
-	15	TRBV28	TRBJ2-7	-	CASSSPVSLTYEQYF	TGTGCCAGCAGCTCTCCCGTTTCTCTCACCTACGAGCAGTACTTC
many	15	TRBV27	TRBJ2-7	TRBD1	CASSRLGTGVYEQYF	TGTGCCAGCAGTAGATTGGGGACAGGAGTTTACGAGCAGTACTTC
few	19	TRBV9	TRBJ2-1	TRBD2	CASSVREITSSGSTHEQFF	TGTGCCAGCAGCGTCCGCGAAATTACCAGCAGCGGGAGTACGCATGAGCAGTTCTTC
-	16	TRBV7-8	TRBJ1-2	-	CASSLDRAREDYGYTF	TGTGCCAGCAGCTTAGATAGGGCCAGGGAGGACTATGGCTACACCTTC
-	15	TRBV4-3	TRBJ1-5	-	CASSQATGFPGPQHF	TGCGCCAGCAGCCAAGCGACGGGCTTCCCAGGGCCCCAGCATTTT
-	15	TRBV5-1	TRBJ2-2	-	CASSKYEPHTGELFF	TGCGCCAGCAGCAAGTATGAGCCACACACCGGGGAGCTGTTTTTT
few	15	TRBV20-1	TRBJ1-1	-	CSAREIGRVYTEAFF	TGCAGTGCTAGAGAGATAGGAAGGGTCTACACTGAAGCTTTCTTT
many	14	TRBV29-1	TRBJ2-1	-	CSVNRVSSYNEQFF	TGCAGCGTGAACAGGGTCAGCTCCTACAATGAGCAGTTCTTC
few	14	TRBV10-3	TRBJ1-1	TRBD1	CAISRIQGAPEAFF	TGTGCCATCAGTAGGATACAGGGGGCCCCTGAAGCTTTCTTT
-	14	TRBV7-6	TRBJ1-2	TRBD1	CASSSMTGGYGYTF	TGTGCCAGCAGCTCGATGACAGGGGGCTATGGCTACACCTTC
few	14	TRBV18	TRBJ1-6	TRBD1	CASSPGTVNSPLHF	TGTGCCAGCTCTCCCGGGACAGTAAATTCACCCCTCCACTTT
-	14	TRBV20-1	TRBJ2-3	-	CSALLELNTDTQYF	TGCAGTGCCCTACTAGAATTAAACACAGATACGCAGTATTTT
many	14	TRBV29-1	TRBJ2-1	-	CSVEARLDPNEQFF	TGCAGCGTTGAAGCCCGCTTGGACCCCAATGAGCAGTTCTTC
-	13	TRBV20-1	TRBJ2-5	TRBD1	CSATRDRPETQYF	TGCAGTGCTACTCGGGACAGGCCGGAGACCCAGTACTTC
-	11	TRBV20-1	TRBJ1-4	-	CSPWTDEKLFF	TGCAGTCCCTGGACAGACGAAAAACTGTTTTTT
few	15	TRBV7-2	TRBJ1-1	-	CASSYLDRSSSRAFF	TGTGCCAGCAGCTACCTCGACAGAAGCTCCTCTAGAGCTTTCTTT
-	16	TRBV9	TRBJ2-1	TRBD2	CASSVRGLAGVDEQFF	TGTGCCAGCAGCGTACGAGGTCTAGCGGGGGTGGATGAGCAGTTCTTC
-	15	TRBV10-3	TRBJ2-5	TRBD2	CAISALAGPKETQYF	TGTGCCATCAGTGCACTAGCGGGGCCCAAAGAGACCCAGTACTTC
few	14	TRBV7-9	TRBJ2-1	TRBD2	CASSVAGARNEQFF	TGTGCCAGCAGCGTAGCGGGAGCTAGGAATGAGCAGTTCTTC
many	14	TRBV6-2/TRBV6-3	TRBJ2-5	TRBD1	CASSYLTGEETQYF	TGTGCCAGCAGTTACTTGACAGGGGAAGAGACCCAGTACTTC
many	13	TRBV27	TRBJ1-1	TRBD1	CASSRGRETEAFF	TGTGCCAGCAGCAGGGGGCGCGAGACTGAAGCTTTCTTT
few	13	TRBV20-1	TRBJ2-7	-	CSASPGAFDEQYF	TGCAGTGCCTCCCCGGGGGCTTTCGACGAGCAGTACTTC